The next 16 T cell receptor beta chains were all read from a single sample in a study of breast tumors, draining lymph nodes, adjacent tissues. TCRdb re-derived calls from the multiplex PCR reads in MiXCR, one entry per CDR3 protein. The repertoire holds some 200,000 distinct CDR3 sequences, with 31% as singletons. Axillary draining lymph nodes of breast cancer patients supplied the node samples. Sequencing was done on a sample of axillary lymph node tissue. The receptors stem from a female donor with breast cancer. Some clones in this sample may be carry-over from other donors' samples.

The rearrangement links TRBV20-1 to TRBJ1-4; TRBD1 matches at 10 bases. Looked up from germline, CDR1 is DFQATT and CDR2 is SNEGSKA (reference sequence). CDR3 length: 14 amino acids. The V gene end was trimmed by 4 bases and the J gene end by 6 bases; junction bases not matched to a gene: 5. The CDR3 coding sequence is TGCAGTGCTACCTCCGGGACAGGGGATGAAAAACTGTTTTTT. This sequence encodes CSATSGTGDEKLFF.

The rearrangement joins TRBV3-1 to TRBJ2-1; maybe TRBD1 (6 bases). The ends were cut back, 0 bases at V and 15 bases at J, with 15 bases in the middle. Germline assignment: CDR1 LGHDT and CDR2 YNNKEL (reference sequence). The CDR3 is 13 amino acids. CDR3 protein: CASSQDSGGVTFF. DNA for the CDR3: TGTGCCAGCAGCCAAGATAGTGGGGGCGTTACGTTCTTC.

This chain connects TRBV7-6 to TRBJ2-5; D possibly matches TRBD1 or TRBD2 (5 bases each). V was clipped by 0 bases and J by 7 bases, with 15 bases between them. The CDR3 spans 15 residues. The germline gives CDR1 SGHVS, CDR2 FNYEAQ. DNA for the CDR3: TGTGCCAGCAGCTTAGCTGGACTGGGGCGGAGGACCCAGTACTTC. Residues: CASSLAGLGRRTQYF.

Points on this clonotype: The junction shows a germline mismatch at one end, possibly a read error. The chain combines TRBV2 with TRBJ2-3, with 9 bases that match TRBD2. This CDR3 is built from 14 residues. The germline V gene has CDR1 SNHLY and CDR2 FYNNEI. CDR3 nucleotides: TGTGCCAGCAGCCTAGCGGGGTGCACGGATACGCAGTATTTT. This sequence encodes CASSLAGCTDTQYF. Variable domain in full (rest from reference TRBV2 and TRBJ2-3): EPEVTQTPSHQVTQMGQEVILRCVPISNHLYFYWYRQILGQKVEFLVSFYNNEISEKSEIFDDQFSVERPDGSNFTLKIRSTKLEDSAMYFCASSLAGCTDTQYFGPGTRLTVL.

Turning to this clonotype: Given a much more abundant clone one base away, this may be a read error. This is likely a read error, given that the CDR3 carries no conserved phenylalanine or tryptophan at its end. The CDR3 region is CASSRDRNNEQFL. In DNA, the CDR3 is TGTGCCAGCAGCCGGGACCGCAACAATGAGCAGTTCCTC. This sequence joins TRBV7-9 and TRBJ2-1; D possibly uses TRBD1 or TRBD2 (5 bases each). This CDR3 region has 13 residues. Germline V gene sequence: CDR1 SEHNR, CDR2 FQNEAQ (reference sequence). Deletions cut 5 bases from V and 5 bases from J, with 10 bases between.

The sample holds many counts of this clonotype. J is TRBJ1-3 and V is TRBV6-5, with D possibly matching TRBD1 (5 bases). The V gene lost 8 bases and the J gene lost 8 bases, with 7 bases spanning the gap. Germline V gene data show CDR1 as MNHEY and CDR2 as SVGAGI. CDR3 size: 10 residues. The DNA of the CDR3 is TGTGCCAGCGGCAGGGACACCATATATTTT. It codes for CASGRDTIYF.

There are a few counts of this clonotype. The CDR3 is CASRESGTDTQYF. As DNA, the CDR3 is TGTGCCAGCAGGGAGTCAGGGACAGATACGCAGTATTTT. This chain uses TRBV6-1 with TRBJ2-3; perhaps TRBD1 as D (5 bases). V lost 6 bases to trimming and J lost 3 bases, with 10 bases between them. The length of the CDR3 is 13 residues. Germline CDR1 MNHNS, CDR2 SASEGT.

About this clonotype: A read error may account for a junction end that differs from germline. CDR3 bases: TGTGCCAGCAGCTTGGCTGCAGGGCAAAACTATGGCTACCCCTTC. It is translated as CASSLAAGQNYGYPF. The chain carries TRBV7-9 and TRBJ1-2; TRBD1 might be the D (5 bases). This CDR3 comprises 15 residues. Germline V gene sequence: CDR1 SEHNR, CDR2 FQNEAQ (reference sequence).

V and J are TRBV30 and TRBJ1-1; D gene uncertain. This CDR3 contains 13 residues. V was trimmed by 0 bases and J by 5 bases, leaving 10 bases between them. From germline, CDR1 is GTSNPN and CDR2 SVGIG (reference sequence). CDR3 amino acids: CAWSVRSGTEAFF. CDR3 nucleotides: TGTGCCTGGAGTGTACGAAGTGGGACTGAAGCTTTCTTT.

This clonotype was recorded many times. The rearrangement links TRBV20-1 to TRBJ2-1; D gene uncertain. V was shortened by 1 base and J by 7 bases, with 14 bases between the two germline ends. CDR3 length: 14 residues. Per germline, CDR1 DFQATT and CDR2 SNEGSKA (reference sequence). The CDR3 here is CSARVPPGVNEQFF. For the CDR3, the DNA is TGCAGTGCTAGAGTTCCGCCCGGAGTTAATGAGCAGTTCTTC.

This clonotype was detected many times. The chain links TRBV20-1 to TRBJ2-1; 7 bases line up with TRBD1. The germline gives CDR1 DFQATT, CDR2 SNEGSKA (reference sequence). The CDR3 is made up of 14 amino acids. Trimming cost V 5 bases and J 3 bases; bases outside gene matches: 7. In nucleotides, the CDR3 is TGCAGTGCTGCGGACAGGAGAGGCTACAATGAGCAGTTCTTC. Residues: CSAADRRGYNEQFF.

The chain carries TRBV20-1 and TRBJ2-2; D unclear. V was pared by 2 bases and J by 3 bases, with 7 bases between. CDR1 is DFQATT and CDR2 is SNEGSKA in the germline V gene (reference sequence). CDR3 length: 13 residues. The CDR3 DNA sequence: TGCAGTGCTAGATACTCCTACACCGGGGAGCTGTTTTTT. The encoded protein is CSARYSYTGELFF.

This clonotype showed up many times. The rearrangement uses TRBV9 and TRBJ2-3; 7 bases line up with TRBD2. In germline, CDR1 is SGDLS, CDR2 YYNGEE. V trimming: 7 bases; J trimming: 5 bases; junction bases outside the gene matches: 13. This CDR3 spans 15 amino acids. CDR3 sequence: CASSGEGPNQDTQYF. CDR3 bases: TGTGCCAGCTCGGGGGAGGGGCCCAATCAAGATACGCAGTATTTT.

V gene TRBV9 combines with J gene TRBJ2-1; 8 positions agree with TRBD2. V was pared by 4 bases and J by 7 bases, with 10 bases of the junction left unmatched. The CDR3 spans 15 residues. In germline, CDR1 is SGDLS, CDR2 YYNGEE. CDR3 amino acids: CASSPAGRVGNEQFF. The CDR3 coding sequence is TGTGCCAGCAGCCCCGCCGGGAGGGTAGGAAATGAGCAGTTCTTC.

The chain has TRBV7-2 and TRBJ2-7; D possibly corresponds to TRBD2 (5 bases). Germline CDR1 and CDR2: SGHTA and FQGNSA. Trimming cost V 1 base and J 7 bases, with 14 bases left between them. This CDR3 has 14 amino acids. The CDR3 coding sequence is TGTGCCAGCAGCTTAGACGGGGTGAGTGGGGAGCAGTACTTC. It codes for CASSLDGVSGEQYF. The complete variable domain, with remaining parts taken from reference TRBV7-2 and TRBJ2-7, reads GAGVSQSPSNKVTEKGKDVELRCDPISGHTALYWYRQSLGQGLEFLIYFQGNSAPDKSGLPSDRFSAERTGGSVSTLTIQRTQQEDSAVYLCASSLDGVSGEQYFGPGTRLTVT.

CDR3 DNA sequence: TGTGCCAGCAGTGGACTAGCGGGAGGCACACAAGAGACCCAGTACTTC. This encodes CASSGLAGGTQETQYF. The V and J genes are TRBV25-1 and TRBJ2-5, with TRBD2 identical over 13 bases. Germline V gives CDR1 MGHDK, CDR2 SYGVNS. With V trimmed by 4 bases and J by 2 bases, 4 bases remained unmatched. The CDR3 contains 16 residues.